This passage covers 21 T cell receptor beta chains from one sample sequenced in a study of blood T cell repertoires in COVID-19. Assay: immunoSEQ multiplex PCR; the TCRdb copy retains only in-frame clones and omits some. The repertoire holds more than 85,000 clones, more than 75% seen once, with approximately 2.9% in the top ten. The sequenced sample was peripheral blood. These TCRs come from a middle-aged man with active or convalescent COVID-19.

This rearrangement joins TRBV2 to TRBJ1-1; the D gene is possibly TRBD1 (6 bases). Looked up from germline, CDR1 is SNHLY and CDR2 is FYNNEI. The CDR3 runs to 14 residues. V lost 1 base and J 3 bases, leaving 9 bases between the germline ends. The CDR3 spells CASSEGGQDTEAFF. The CDR3 nucleotides read TGTGCCAGCAGTGAAGGGGGGCAGGACACTGAAGCTTTCTTT.

The chain is built from TRBV6-2 or TRBV6-3 and TRBJ1-1; no clear D. The CDR3 sequence is 16 residues long. Germline V lookup: CDR1 MNHEY, CDR2 SVGEGT. V was trimmed by 0 bases and J by 0 bases, leaving 11 bases between them. The CDR3 DNA sequence: TGTGCCAGCAGTTACTCTCCGGGATCGGTGAACACTGAAGCTTTCTTT. Its protein is CASSYSPGSVNTEAFF.

J is TRBJ1-5 and V is TRBV2; TRBD1 matches at 9 bases. Trimming at V came to 6 bases and at J to 5 bases, leaving 5 bases not matched to a gene. The CDR3 totals 14 residues. The germline V gene encodes CDR1 SNHLY and CDR2 FYNNEI. The CDR3 protein is CASSTGGADQPQHF. In DNA form, the CDR3 reads TGTGCCAGCAGCACAGGGGGCGCAGATCAGCCCCAGCATTTT.

This chain links TRBV4-3 with TRBJ1-4, with a tentative D call TRBD1 (5 bases). This CDR3 is 16 amino acids long. V lost 2 bases to trimming and J lost 8 bases, with 18 bases between them. Looked up from germline, CDR1 is LGHNA and CDR2 is YSLEER. The CDR3: CASSQSSRTGGEKLFF. CDR3 coding DNA: TGCGCCAGCAGCCAAAGCTCGCGGACGGGGGGAGAAAAACTGTTTTTT.

This clone has a single count. The chain uses TRBV28 and TRBJ2-1; D not resolved. The CDR3 sequence is 15 residues long. Germline V gene lookup returns CDR1 MDHEN and CDR2 SYDVKM. The V end was cut by 3 bases, the J end by 4 bases, with 13 bases between. DNA for the CDR3: TGTGCCAGCAGTTTGAGCCTACCCGGTTACAATGAGCAGTTCTTC. Amino acids: CASSLSLPGYNEQFF. The whole variable domain, filled in from reference TRBV28 and TRBJ2-1, reads DVKVTQSSRYLVKRTGEKVFLECVQDMDHENMFWYRQDPGLGLRLIYFSYDVKMKEKGDIPEGYSVSREKKERFSLILESASTNQTSMYLCASSLSLPGYNEQFFGPGTRLTVL.

V and J are TRBV7-9 and TRBJ1-3; TRBD1 is a possible D gene (5 bases). This CDR3 region has 16 residues. The germline gives CDR1 SEHNR, CDR2 FQNEAQ (reference sequence). The germline V and J ends were trimmed by 5 bases and 4 bases, with 18 bases remaining between them. The CDR3 sequence is CASSPNAPGSGNTIYF. CDR3 nucleotides: TGTGCCAGCAGCCCCAATGCTCCAGGGTCAGGAAACACCATATATTTT.

V usage is TRBV5-4 and J usage is TRBJ1-2; 11 nucleotides match TRBD1. V lost 4 bases to trimming and J lost 6 bases; unmatched junction nucleotides: 5. Per the germline V gene, CDR1 is SGHNT and CDR2 is YYREEE (reference sequence). The CDR3 is 14 amino acids. CDR3 nucleotides: TGTGCCAGCAGCCCGGACAGGGGGCTTCATGGCTACACCTTC. Translated: CASSPDRGLHGYTF.

The chain joins TRBV3-1 (or the pseudogene TRBV3-2) to TRBJ2-7, with TRBD1 identical over 7 bases. The CDR3 runs to 14 residues. Losses at the gene ends were 2 bases for V and 5 bases for J; bases not matched to a gene: 6. CDR1 and CDR2 (germline): LGHDT, YNNKEL (reference sequence). The CDR3 is CASSQPGQSNEQYF. The CDR3, as DNA: TGTGCCAGCAGCCAACCGGGACAGTCCAACGAGCAGTACTTC.

V usage is TRBV9 and J usage is TRBJ2-3; D is possibly TRBD2 (7 bases). The V gene's germline CDR1 is SGDLS and CDR2 YYNGEE. V was clipped by 4 bases and J by 2 bases, with 14 bases between them. The CDR3 runs to 15 residues. The CDR3 DNA reads TGTGCCAGCAGCCTAGGGGGGGTGAACACAGATACGCAGTATTTT. It is translated as CASSLGGVNTDTQYF.

V usage is TRBV5-1 and J usage is TRBJ1-2; the D gene is possibly TRBD1 (5 bases). V was shortened by 7 bases and J by 8 bases, with 18 bases between the two germline ends. Looked up from germline, CDR1 is SGHRS and CDR2 is YFSETQ. CDR3 length equals 13 residues. The CDR3, as DNA: TGCGCCAGCGTCGACCTTCAGGGTGGCGGCTACACCTTC. Encoded protein: CASVDLQGGGYTF.

This sequence joins TRBV21-1 and TRBJ2-1; TRBD2 was called by the table and not checked on the DNA. TRBV21-1 is flagged as a pseudogene. The CDR3 covers 16 residues. CDR3 region: CASSCPTSGDYNEQFF. The CDR3 nucleotides are TGTGCCAGCAGCTGCCCGACTAGCGGGGACTACAATGAGCAGTTCTTC.

This clone turned up a few times. The rearrangement links TRBV9 to TRBJ1-4, with D possibly TRBD1 on 6 matching bases. Per germline, CDR1 SGDLS and CDR2 YYNGEE. CDR3 length: 15 residues. Trimming removed 0 bases at V and 7 bases at J, with 13 bases between. DNA for the CDR3: TGTGCCAGCAGCGTAGAGAAGGGGGTGAGTGAAAAACTGTTTTTT. It translates to CASSVEKGVSEKLFF. Complete variable domain (other parts from reference TRBV9 and TRBJ1-4): DSGVTQTPKHLITATGQRVTLRCSPRSGDLSVYWYQQSLDQGLQFLIQYYNGEERAKGNILERFSAQQFPDLHSELNLSSLELGDSALYFCASSVEKGVSEKLFFGSGTQLSVL.

The chain employs TRBV6-5 and TRBJ2-7; perhaps TRBD1 as D (6 bases). Trimming left V 6 bases short and J 2 bases short, with 8 bases between. The CDR3 sequence is 12 residues long. Germline V CDR1 and CDR2: MNHEY, SVGAGI. The CDR3 DNA sequence: TGTGCCAGCAGCAGGGGTGCCTACGAGCAGTACTTC. The encoded protein is CASSRGAYEQYF.

This sequence joins TRBV6-5 and TRBJ1-6; D uncertain. CDR3 size: 13 residues. The germline V gene has CDR1 MNHEY and CDR2 SVGAGI. V was cut by 6 bases and J by 7 bases, with 10 bases left in between. The CDR3 DNA reads TGTGCCAGCAGCCTCTCCGGGAATTCACCCCTCCACTTT. Amino acids: CASSLSGNSPLHF.

This chain uses TRBV3-1 (or the pseudogene TRBV3-2) with TRBJ2-1; 8 bases are a match to TRBD2. V shed 2 bases, J shed 6 bases, and the junction held 6 bases outside the gene matches. This CDR3 has 15 amino acids. Germline V lookup: CDR1 LGHDT, CDR2 YNNKEL (reference sequence). CDR3 protein: CASSQTRGVSNEQFF. The CDR3 region has the DNA TGTGCCAGCAGCCAAACGCGGGGGGTAAGCAATGAGCAGTTCTTC.

The gene calls are TRBV20-1 and TRBJ2-7; 7 positions match TRBD1. CDR3 length: 11 residues. V was clipped by 5 bases and J by 7 bases; unmatched bases: 5. Germline V gene sequence: CDR1 DFQATT, CDR2 SNEGSKA (reference sequence). The CDR3 DNA reads TGCAGTGCTGGTCGGGGACAGGAGCAGTACTTC. Translation: CSAGRGQEQYF.

The genes are TRBV19 and TRBJ1-2; no reliable D call. CDR3 size: 14 residues. Germline assignment: CDR1 LNHDA and CDR2 SQIVND (reference sequence). The V end lost 6 bases, the J end lost 0 bases, and 11 bases lay between the germline ends. The CDR3 is CASRLASANYGYTF. The CDR3 bases are TGTGCCAGTAGATTAGCCTCCGCTAACTATGGCTACACCTTC.

The chain is built from TRBV9 and TRBJ1-1; D is uncertain. CDR1 SGDLS and CDR2 YYNGEE come from the germline V gene. The CDR3 length is 13 residues. The V end lost 0 bases, the J end lost 1 base, and 4 bases lay between the germline ends. CDR3 coding DNA: TGTGCCAGCAGCGTAGAACAGAACACTGAAGCTTTCTTT. Its protein product is CASSVEQNTEAFF.

This clone came up once. The chain carries TRBV7-8 and TRBJ1-3; tentative D call: TRBD1 (5 bases). CDR1 and CDR2 from the germline V gene are SGHVS and FQNEAQ. This CDR3 contains 16 residues. V lost 0 bases and J lost 3, with 12 bases in between. This CDR3 reads CASSLAGTTGGNTIYF. In nucleotides, the CDR3 is TGTGCCAGCAGCTTAGCCGGGACTACGGGTGGAAACACCATATATTTT.

This clone has just a few counts. V usage is TRBV10-3 and J usage is TRBJ2-3; 10 bases match TRBD2. Germline trimming cut 3 bases from V and 2 bases from J; bases unmatched to any gene: 5. The germline CDR1 and CDR2 sequences are ENHRY and SYGVKD. This CDR3 is built from 16 residues. The DNA of the CDR3 is TGTGCCATCAGTGACGACCTAGCGGGGGTCACAGATACGCAGTATTTT. Amino acids: CAISDDLAGVTDTQYF.

This clone was counted once. The chain combines TRBV10-3 with TRBJ1-5, with TRBD1 matching 9 bases. Trimming at V came to 2 bases and at J to 4 bases, leaving 0 bases not matched to a gene. This CDR3 is 14 amino acids long. Germline V CDR1 and CDR2: ENHRY, SYGVKD. The CDR3 DNA follows: TGTGCCATCAGTGAGGGACAGGGGAATCAGCCCCAGCATTTT. Amino acid sequence: CAISEGQGNQPQHF.